This T cell receptor beta chain was recorded in a study of T cell repertoires in breast cancer. Study-wide background: Most of the 20 to 25 tumors had ER+/PR+ status.

A second nested PCR with blocking oligonucleotides suppressed unpaired genes. TCRdb redid the calling of the emulsion pairing reads with MiXCR, one entry per CDR3 protein. The data hold tens of thousands of distinct CDR3 sequences, with roughly 42% observed a single time. Primers covering all TCR V genes were used in emulsion RT-PCR on CD8+ T cells. V was clipped by 6 bases and J by 2 bases, with 6 bases between them. The CDR3 extends over 11 amino acids. The germline gives CDR1 DFQATT, CDR2 SNEGSKA (reference sequence). Whole-study findings and limits: TRBV7 predominated among shared TCRs, possibly a bias from eight TRBV7 primers.

The table lists this clonotype with a few counts. As yet, its antigen is unknown. Being one base from a much bigger clone, this may be a read error. This is likely a read error, given that the CDR3 carries no conserved phenylalanine or tryptophan at its end. Sequencing was carried out using CD8+ T cells. The V gene is TRBV20-1, the J gene TRBJ2-3; no clear D. This receptor was taken from a pool of human donors with breast cancer or a healthy control (not recorded which). The CDR3 protein is CSASDTDTQYL. The DNA for the CDR3 is TGCAGTGCGAGCGACACAGATACGCAGTATCTT.